These T cell receptor beta chains were read from a single sample in a study of early T cells in non-severe SARS-CoV-2 infection. TCRdb recomputed calls from the 5' RACE reads with MiXCR, one row per CDR3 protein. The data hold almost 65,000 distinct CDR3 sequences, with roughly 5% observed a single time. The specimen was whole blood. The receptors were gathered from an adult who was a healthcare worker with PCR-confirmed SARS-CoV-2 infection or an uninfected control (not recorded which). Both conserved end residues are trimmed from each CDR3. The D gene is left open where the match is weak.

j_call v_call d_call cdr3_aa
TRBJ2-2 TRBV7-3 TRBD1 ASSMGQDSGELF
TRBJ2-2 TRBV24-1 NA ATSDSIRWGVTGELF
TRBJ2-3 TRBV15 TRBD1 ATSRDRISTDTQY
TRBJ1-1 TRBV7-2 NA ASSLIRQDPNTEAF
TRBJ2-2 TRBV9 TRBD1 ASSVGDSRRNTGELF
TRBJ2-1 TRBV29-1 TRBD1 SVGGPGGNSYNEQF
TRBJ1-5 TRBV7-8 TRBD1 ASSPNRQGMVWPQH
TRBJ2-3 TRBV9 TRBD1 ASSSRQGLGADTQY
TRBJ1-6 TRBV28 TRBD1 ASSSGQGALDSPLH
TRBJ2-2 TRBV7-2 NA ASSLAYTGELF
TRBJ2-1 TRBV6-5 NA ASRAGPFGEQF
TRBJ2-7 TRBV7-2 NA ASSPRSGYEQY
TRBJ1-1 TRBV7-2 NA ASSLEKDTEAF
TRBJ2-5 TRBV12-3/TRBV12-4 NA ASSLNNQETQY
TRBJ2-7 TRBV6-6 NA ASSYSSYEQY
TRBJ2-1 TRBV24-1 NA ATSDLYREQF
TRBJ2-1 TRBV5-5 NA ASSLDGSYNEQF
TRBJ1-1 TRBV6-6 NA ASRGRRTEAF
TRBJ2-7 TRBV10-3 NA AISAFRELLNEQY
TRBJ2-1 TRBV29-1 TRBD1 SVEDLSRTGDLFSYNEQF
TRBJ2-7 TRBV19 TRBD1 ASNPTGLVSGEQY
TRBJ2-1 TRBV4-1 TRBD2 ASSQTPSELAGGIHNEQF
TRBJ2-3 TRBV7-9 TRBD2 ASSAGLAGATQY
TRBJ2-1 TRBV4-1 NA ASSQEFGSYNEQF
TRBJ1-1 TRBV27 NA ASSLSGPLGAF
TRBJ2-1 TRBV7-9 TRBD2 ASSLTTSGRGNEQF
TRBJ2-2 TRBV25-1 NA ASSEVLTNTGELF
TRBJ2-1 TRBV29-1 TRBD2 SSRLAGGLEQF
TRBJ2-1 TRBV11-2 NA ASSLDYGTEQF
TRBJ1-4 TRBV7-2 TRBD1 ASSFQGGEKLF
TRBJ1-5 TRBV2 NA ASSGGQPQH
TRBJ1-1 TRBV19 TRBD1 ASSIRGQGTEAF
TRBJ1-6 TRBV29-1 NA SVSDRRDSPLH
TRBJ2-1 TRBV4-3 TRBD2 ASSQDRTSGYNEQF
TRBJ2-5 TRBV18 TRBD1 ASSDRVIQTQY
TRBJ2-3 TRBV14 NA ASSKRGAPDTQY
TRBJ1-6 TRBV5-8 NA ASSSGSRARGDNSPLH
TRBJ2-1 TRBV29-1 NA SVRRATAYNEQF
TRBJ1-6 TRBV4-2 TRBD1 ASSLGTGGESPLH
TRBJ1-5 TRBV19 TRBD1 ASNPTGAYNQPQH
TRBJ2-2 TRBV7-2 NA ASSLETLIRELAGELF
TRBJ2-7 TRBV7-2 TRBD1 ASSSGTGGFYEQY
TRBJ2-7 TRBV12-3/TRBV12-4 NA ASSRASSYEQY
TRBJ2-7 TRBV6-6 TRBD2 ATKREFEQY
TRBJ2-7 TRBV27 TRBD1 ASSPRDRGLYEQY
TRBJ2-3 TRBV5-1 NA ASSLGSIRATDTQY
TRBJ2-3 TRBV4-2 TRBD2 ASSRSSGTPTDTQY
TRBJ1-2 TRBV10-3 NA AISVDLSYGYT
TRBJ1-3 TRBV18 NA ASSPQTGNTIY
TRBJ2-3 TRBV5-4 TRBD2 ASSAGTSADTQY
TRBJ1-6 TRBV20-1 NA SARDHRDPDNSPLH
TRBJ1-2 TRBV6-2/TRBV6-3 TRBD1 ASSYTTGTGWHGYT